What follows are 20 T cell receptor beta chains derived from one specimen sequenced in a study of T cell responses to AZD1222 COVID-19 vaccine. Some clones are missing from TCRdb's copy, which holds only in-frame ones; the method was immunoSEQ multiplex PCR. The sample holds 120,000 to 150,000 clones, 70% to 90% seen once. Sequencing used peripheral blood, obtained on day 0 of AZD1222 vaccination. The receptors originated from an adult in good health.

The V gene is TRBV3-1 (or the pseudogene TRBV3-2), the J gene TRBJ2-2; possible D gene TRBD1, 6 bases. CDR3 length equals 17 residues. Germline assignment: CDR1 LGHDT and CDR2 YNNKEL (reference sequence). The V end lost 4 bases, the J end lost 2 bases, and 17 bases lay between the germline ends. CDR3 bases: TGTGCCAGCAGCCCCCTCGACGGGACACCTAACACCGGGGAGCTGTTTTTT. This sequence encodes CASSPLDGTPNTGELFF.

In its sample, this clone was seen once. The V gene is TRBV11-3, the J gene TRBJ2-7; 11 bases match TRBD2. CDR3 length equals 14 residues. Losses at the gene ends were 3 bases for V and 7 bases for J; bases not matched to a gene: 5. Germline V lookup: CDR1 SGHNT, CDR2 YENEEA. The CDR3 nucleotides are TGTGCCAGCAGCTTGGGGACTAGCGGCCAGGAGCAGTACTTC. As protein: CASSLGTSGQEQYF.

The chain is built from TRBV11-2 and TRBJ1-5; the D is unclear. V lost 1 base to trimming and J lost 2 bases, with 9 bases between them. Germline CDR1 SGHAT, CDR2 FQNNGV. This CDR3 is 15 amino acids long. CDR3 bases: TGTGCCAGCAGCTTAGGGTCGGCGGGCAATCAGCCCCAGCATTTT. This encodes CASSLGSAGNQPQHF.

This clone has just one count. CDR3 DNA: TGTGCCAGCAGTGAGAGGACGGGACCGCTTAATTCACCCCTCCACTTT. Translating gives CASSERTGPLNSPLHF. The V and J genes are TRBV6-1 and TRBJ1-6; a weak D match, TRBD1 (5 bases). This CDR3 has 16 amino acids. Trimming shortened V by 3 bases and J by 6 bases, and 15 bases separated the two germline ends. Germline CDR1 MNHNS, CDR2 SASEGT.

The chain couples TRBV27 to TRBJ2-7; D may be TRBD2 (5 bases). The CDR3 is 13 amino acids. V shed 5 bases and J shed 6 bases, with 14 bases lying between them. Germline lookup yields CDR1 MNHEY and CDR2 SMNVEV (reference sequence). The DNA of the CDR3 is TGTGCCAGCAGTCTGAGCGGTTGGGCCGAGCAGTACTTC. It specifies CASSLSGWAEQYF.

The rearrangement links TRBV6-5 to TRBJ2-7; D is uncertain. The CDR3 has 13 amino acids. Germline V lookup: CDR1 MNHEY, CDR2 SVGAGI. V lost 2 bases and J 7 bases, leaving 12 bases between the germline ends. Here the CDR3 reads CASSYGLTSEQYF. CDR3 DNA sequence: TGTGCCAGCAGTTACGGGCTCACCTCGGAGCAGTACTTC.

The DNA for the CDR3 is TGTGCCATCAGTGGACTGGGGGGAGCTAGCACAGATACGCAGTATTTT. Translating gives CAISGLGGASTDTQYF. The chain recombines TRBV10-3 with TRBJ2-3, with D perhaps matching TRBD2 (6 bases). V gave up 4 bases and J gave up 0 bases, with 14 bases separating them. Germline CDR1 is ENHRY and CDR2 is SYGVKD. The CDR3 has 16 residues.

A note on this clone: Other DNA variants within this sample encode the same CDR3. J is TRBJ2-2 and V is TRBV4-3, with D unresolved. Germline V gives CDR1 LGHNA, CDR2 YSLEER. The CDR3 extends over 12 amino acids. V lost 1 base to trimming and J lost 4 bases, with 1 base between them. This CDR3 is CASSQVTGELFF. The CDR3, as DNA: TGCGCCAGCAGCCAAGTCACCGGGGAGCTGTTTTTT.

The DNA for the CDR3 is TGTGCCAGCTCACCACGGGCCAGAGGGAACACTGAAGCTTTCTTT. It translates to CASSPRARGNTEAFF. This rearrangement joins TRBV18 to TRBJ1-1; no firm D call. The V gene lost 1 base and the J gene lost 1 base, with 10 bases spanning the gap. The CDR3 covers 15 residues. CDR1 KGHSH and CDR2 LQKENI come from the germline V gene.

The chain couples TRBV28 to TRBJ1-1; TRBD1 might be the D (5 bases). The CDR3 totals 15 residues. Trimming removed 11 bases from V and 0 bases from J, with 19 bases in between. Germline CDR1 and CDR2: MDHEN and SYDVKM. The CDR3 loop is CAGSTVQGMNTEAFF. As DNA, the CDR3 is TGTGCCGGATCGACAGTTCAGGGCATGAACACTGAAGCTTTCTTT.

Turning to this clone: Other nucleotide sequences in the sample specify the same CDR3. The V and J genes are TRBV29-1 and TRBJ2-6; D is uncertain. The length of the CDR3 is 12 residues. The V gene lost 4 bases and the J gene lost 0 bases, with 1 base spanning the gap. The germline CDR1 and CDR2 sequences are SQVTM and ANQGSEA. The DNA of the CDR3 is TGCAGCGTTGGCTCTGGGGCCAACGTCCTGACTTTC. Translating it yields CSVGSGANVLTF. The full variable domain, completed using reference TRBV29-1 and TRBJ2-6, is SAVISQKPSRDICQRGTSLTIQCQVDSQVTMMFWYRQQPGQSLTLIATANQGSEATYESGFVIDKFPISRPNLTFSTLTVSNMSPEDSSIYLCSVGSGANVLTFGAGSRLTVL.

The V call is TRBV30, the J call TRBJ2-7; TRBD2 matches 7 bases. The J segment lost 0 bases and the V segment lost 0 bases, leaving 2 bases of the junction unmatched. Germline V CDR1 and CDR2: GTSNPN, SVGIG (reference sequence). The CDR3 totals 14 residues. The CDR3 region is CAWSVAGRSYEQYF. The CDR3 DNA sequence: TGTGCCTGGAGTGTAGCGGGACGCTCCTACGAGCAGTACTTC.

The rearrangement joins TRBV20-1 to TRBJ1-4; 8 bases map to TRBD1. The CDR3 totals 10 residues. The ends lost 6 bases at V and 14 bases at J; junction bases unmatched: 5. In germline, CDR1 is DFQATT, CDR2 SNEGSKA (reference sequence). The CDR3 is CSARNRGLFF. CDR3 nucleotides: TGCAGTGCGAGAAACAGGGGGCTGTTTTTT.

The chain uses TRBV13 and TRBJ2-7; 8 bases map to TRBD1. The CDR3 covers 15 residues. J gave up 0 bases and V 2 bases, and 3 bases lay outside the gene matches. Germline CDR1 reads PRHDT; CDR2 reads FYEKMQ (reference sequence). Here the CDR3 DNA reads TGTGCCAGCAGCTTAAGACAGGGGAGCTCCTACGAGCAGTACTTC. Translation: CASSLRQGSSYEQYF.

J is TRBJ1-2 and V is TRBV27; no definite D call. V lost 2 bases and J 4 bases, leaving 14 bases between the germline ends. The CDR3 covers 15 residues. Germline V gene lookup returns CDR1 MNHEY and CDR2 SMNVEV (reference sequence). The CDR3 spells CASSLAGRTAYGYTF. For the CDR3, the DNA is TGTGCCAGCAGTTTAGCGGGGAGAACGGCCTATGGCTACACCTTC.

This chain uses TRBV27 with TRBJ2-7, with 10 bases identical to TRBD2. Germline CDR1 reads MNHEY; CDR2 reads SMNVEV (reference sequence). The V gene end was trimmed by 6 bases and the J gene end by 6 bases; junction bases not matched to a gene: 5. This CDR3 spans 13 amino acids. The CDR3 sequence is CASRFSGRGEQYF. The CDR3 bases are TGTGCCAGCAGATTCAGCGGGAGGGGCGAGCAGTACTTC.

The V gene is TRBV28, the J gene TRBJ1-3; D is ambiguous. The CDR3 consists of 16 residues. Trimming shortened V by 6 bases and J by 0 bases, and 15 bases separated the two germline ends. Germline V gene sequence: CDR1 MDHEN, CDR2 SYDVKM. The CDR3 nucleotides read TGTGCCAGCAGCCCGGGAGGGCGGACCTCTGGAAACACCATATATTTT. This gives the protein CASSPGGRTSGNTIYF.

The chain uses TRBV25-1 and TRBJ1-3, with D possibly TRBD1 on 5 matching bases. This CDR3 contains 17 residues. The V end lost 2 bases, the J end lost 0 bases, and 14 bases lay between the germline ends. CDR1 and CDR2 from the germline V gene are MGHDK and SYGVNS. The CDR3 bases are TGTGCCAGCAGTGAACCCCGGGGGAGCTTCTCTGGAAACACCATATATTTT. Translated, it gives CASSEPRGSFSGNTIYF.

This chain joins TRBV5-8 and TRBJ1-4; tentatively, D is TRBD1 (6 bases). This CDR3 region has 15 residues. Trimming shortened V by 0 bases and J by 5 bases, and 11 bases separated the two germline ends. The germline V gene encodes CDR1 SGHTS and CDR2 YDEGEE. The chain's CDR3 is CASSLAVRGNEKLFF. Here the CDR3 DNA reads TGTGCCAGCAGCTTGGCGGTCAGGGGAAATGAAAAACTGTTTTTT.

The chain employs TRBV29-1 and TRBJ2-5; TRBD1 matches at 7 bases. Trimming at V came to 7 bases and at J to 4 bases, leaving 9 bases not matched to a gene. CDR1 and CDR2 (germline): SQVTM, ANQGSEA. The CDR3 spans 13 residues. The CDR3: CSGDRVPGETQYF. The CDR3 DNA reads TGCAGCGGAGACAGGGTTCCGGGAGAGACCCAGTACTTC. Full variable domain (rest looked up from reference TRBV29-1 and TRBJ2-5): SAVISQKPSRDICQRGTSLTIQCQVDSQVTMMFWYRQQPGQSLTLIATANQGSEATYESGFVIDKFPISRPNLTFSTLTVSNMSPEDSSIYLCSGDRVPGETQYFGPGTRLLVL.